Sequencing of this TCR beta chain was carried out in a study of cytomegalovirus exposure and HLA in healthy donors. The PCR was carried out with 60 Vbeta primers and 13 Jbeta primers. Only in-frame clones appear in the TCRdb table, and some are missing; sequencing was by immunoSEQ multiplex PCR. Here the sample table reports tens of thousands of clones. Germline V gene sequence: CDR1 MNHEY, CDR2 SMNVEV (reference sequence). The CDR3 length is 15 residues. The V segment lost 5 bases and the J segment 5 bases; nucleotides outside the gene matches: 9. Material: PBMCs. The chain has TRBV27 and TRBJ1-5, with 7 positions matching TRBD1. The clonotype originates from a male donor in good health and CMV-seronegative. The CDR3 DNA reads as TGTGCCAGCAGTCCGCTGGACAGGTTAGATCAGCCCCAGCATTTT. It yields the protein CASSPLDRLDQPQHF.